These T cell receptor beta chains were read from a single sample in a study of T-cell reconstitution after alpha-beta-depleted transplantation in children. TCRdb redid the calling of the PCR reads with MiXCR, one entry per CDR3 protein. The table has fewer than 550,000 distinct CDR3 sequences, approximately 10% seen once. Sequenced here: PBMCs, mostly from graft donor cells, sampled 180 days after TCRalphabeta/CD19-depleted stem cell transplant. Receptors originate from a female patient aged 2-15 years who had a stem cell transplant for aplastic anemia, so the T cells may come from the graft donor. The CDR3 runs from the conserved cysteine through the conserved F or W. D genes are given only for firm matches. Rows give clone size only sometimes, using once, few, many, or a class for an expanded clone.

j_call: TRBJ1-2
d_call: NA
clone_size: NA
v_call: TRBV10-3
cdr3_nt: TGTGCCATCAGTGAGTCGAAACAGGGCTTTTACTATGGCGACACCTTC
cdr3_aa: CAISESKQGFYYGDTF

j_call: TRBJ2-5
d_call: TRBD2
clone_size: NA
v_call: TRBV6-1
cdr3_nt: TGTGCCAGCAGCCCGGGACTAGCGGGGATGTACCAAGAGACCCAGTACTTC
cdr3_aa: CASSPGLAGMYQETQYF

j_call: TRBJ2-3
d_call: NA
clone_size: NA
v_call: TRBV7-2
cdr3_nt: TGTGCCAGCAGCTTAGTTGCGGGTTACGATACGCAGTATTTT
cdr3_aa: CASSLVAGYDTQYF

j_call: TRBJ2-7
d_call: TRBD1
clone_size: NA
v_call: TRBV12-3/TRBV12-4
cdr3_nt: TGTGCCAGCAGTTTAAGATCATGGGACAGGGCTAGCTCCTACGAGCAGTACTTC
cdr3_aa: CASSLRSWDRASSYEQYF

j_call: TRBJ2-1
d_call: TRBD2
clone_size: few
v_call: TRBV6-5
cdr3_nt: TGTGCCAGCAGTTCGCATCGACTAGCGGGAGGGAGGGGTGAGCAGTTCTTC
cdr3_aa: CASSSHRLAGGRGEQFF

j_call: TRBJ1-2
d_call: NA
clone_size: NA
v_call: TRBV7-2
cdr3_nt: TGTGCCAGCACCCTCAGTGGGGTCGCGGACTATGGCTACACCTTC
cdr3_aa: CASTLSGVADYGYTF

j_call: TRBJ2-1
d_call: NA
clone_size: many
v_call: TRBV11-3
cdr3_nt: TGTGCCAGCAGCAATTTGAGTCGAGGGAATGAGCAGTTCTTC
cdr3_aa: CASSNLSRGNEQFF

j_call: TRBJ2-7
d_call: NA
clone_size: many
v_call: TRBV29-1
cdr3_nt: TGCAGCGTCGCGTCCGGGCGATATACCTACGAGCAGTACTTC
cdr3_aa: CSVASGRYTYEQYF

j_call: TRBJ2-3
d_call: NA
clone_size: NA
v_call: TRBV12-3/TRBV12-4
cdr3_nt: TGTGCCAGCTTAACTAGCCGACGCACAGATACGCAGTATTTT
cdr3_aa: CASLTSRRTDTQYF

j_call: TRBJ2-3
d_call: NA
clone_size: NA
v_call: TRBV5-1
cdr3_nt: TGCGCCAGCAGCTTGGCTCAGGGCGGTCGGGGCACAGATACGCAGTATTTT
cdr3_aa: CASSLAQGGRGTDTQYF

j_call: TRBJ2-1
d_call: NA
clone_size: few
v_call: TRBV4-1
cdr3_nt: TGCGCCAGGATGGGGCGGAGCTCCTACAATGAGCAGTTCTTC
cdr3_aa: CARMGRSSYNEQFF

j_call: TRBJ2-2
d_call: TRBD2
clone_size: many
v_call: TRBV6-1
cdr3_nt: TGTGCCAGCAGTGAATTAGCGGGAAGCACCGGGGAGCTGTTTTTT
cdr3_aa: CASSELAGSTGELFF

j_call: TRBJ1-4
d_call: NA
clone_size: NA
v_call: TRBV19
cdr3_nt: TGTGCCAGTAGTCCTGTTACAGGGAGCGGTGATGAAAAACTGTTTTTT
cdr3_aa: CASSPVTGSGDEKLFF

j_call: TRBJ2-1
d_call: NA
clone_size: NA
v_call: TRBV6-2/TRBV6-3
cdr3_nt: TGTGCCAGCAGGCGGACGGTCGGGCTAGCGAACTTC
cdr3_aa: CASRRTVGLANF

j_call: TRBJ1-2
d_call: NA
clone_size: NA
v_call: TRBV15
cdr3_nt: TGTGCCACCAGCAGAGCGCGCCTACAGTGGACTAACTATGGCTACACCTTC
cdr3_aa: CATSRARLQWTNYGYTF

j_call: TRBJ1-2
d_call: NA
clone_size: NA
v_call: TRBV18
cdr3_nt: TGTGCCAGCTCAAACAGAGCCGCTAACTATGGCTACACCTTC
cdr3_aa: CASSNRAANYGYTF

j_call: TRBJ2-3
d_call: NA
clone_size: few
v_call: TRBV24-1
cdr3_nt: TGTGCCACCAGTGTCGGGGACCACCCGAGTAGCACAGATACGCAGTATTTT
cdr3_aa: CATSVGDHPSSTDTQYF

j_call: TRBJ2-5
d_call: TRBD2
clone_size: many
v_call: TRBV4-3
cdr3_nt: TGCGCCAGCAGCCACCTAGCGGGACGTCAAGAGACCCAGTACTTC
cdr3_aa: CASSHLAGRQETQYF

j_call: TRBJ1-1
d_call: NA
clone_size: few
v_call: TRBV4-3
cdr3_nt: TGCGCCAGCAGCCAAGATCGCGTCGGATACACTGAAGCTTTCTTT
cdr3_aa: CASSQDRVGYTEAFF

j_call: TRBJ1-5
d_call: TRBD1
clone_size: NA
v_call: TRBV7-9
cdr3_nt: TGTGCCAGCAGCCCCTGGACAGGGGGCAATCAGCCCCAGCATTTT
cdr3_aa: CASSPWTGGNQPQHF

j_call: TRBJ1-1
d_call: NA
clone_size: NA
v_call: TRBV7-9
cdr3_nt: TGTGCCAGCAGCCCCCGGTCGGGGAACACTGAAGCTTTCTTT
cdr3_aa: CASSPRSGNTEAFF

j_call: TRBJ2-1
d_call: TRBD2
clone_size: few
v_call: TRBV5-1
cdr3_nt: TGCGCCAGCAGCAGGACTAGCGGGAGTCATTTCCTAAATGAGCAGTTCTTC
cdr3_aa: CASSRTSGSHFLNEQFF

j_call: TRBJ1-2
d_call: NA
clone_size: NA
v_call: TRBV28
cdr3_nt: TGTGCCAGCGGAAACTTGGACGTCAGGGGCTACTATGGCTACACCTTC
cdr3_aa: CASGNLDVRGYYGYTF

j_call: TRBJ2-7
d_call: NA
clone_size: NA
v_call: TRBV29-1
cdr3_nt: TGCAGCGTTGACGGCCGCAACTACGAGCAGTACTTC
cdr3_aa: CSVDGRNYEQYF

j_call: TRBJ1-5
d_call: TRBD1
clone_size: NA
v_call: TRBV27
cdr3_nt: TGTGCCAGCAGTTTGAGACAGGGGGCTTGGGGTAATCAGCCCCAGCATTTT
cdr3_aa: CASSLRQGAWGNQPQHF

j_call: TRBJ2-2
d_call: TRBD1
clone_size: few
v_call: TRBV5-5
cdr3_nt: TGTGCCAGCAGCGACAGGGGAGGCGGGGAGCTGTTTTTT
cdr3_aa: CASSDRGGGELFF

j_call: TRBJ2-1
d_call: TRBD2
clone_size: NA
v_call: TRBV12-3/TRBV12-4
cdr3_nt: TGTGCCAGCAGTCCGACTAGCGGGGAGCCCCATGAGCAGTTCTTC
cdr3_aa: CASSPTSGEPHEQFF

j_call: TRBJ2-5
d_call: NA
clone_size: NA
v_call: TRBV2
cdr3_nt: TGTGCCAGCAGTGAACCTGCGGTGGGGCTTGGTGGGACCCAGTACTTC
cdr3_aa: CASSEPAVGLGGTQYF

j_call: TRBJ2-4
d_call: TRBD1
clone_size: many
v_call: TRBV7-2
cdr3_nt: TGTGCCAGCAGCTTAATTGGGACAGGGCCATATCGGAACATTCAGTACTTC
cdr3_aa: CASSLIGTGPYRNIQYF

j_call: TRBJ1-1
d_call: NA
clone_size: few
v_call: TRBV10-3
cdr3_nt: TGTGCCATCACCCTTGGCCAGAAAAACACTGAAGCTTTCTTT
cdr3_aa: CAITLGQKNTEAFF

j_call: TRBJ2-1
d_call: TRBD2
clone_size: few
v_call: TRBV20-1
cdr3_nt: TGCAGTGGGAGACAGCGGGAGGTGCAGTTCTTC
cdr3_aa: CSGRQREVQFF

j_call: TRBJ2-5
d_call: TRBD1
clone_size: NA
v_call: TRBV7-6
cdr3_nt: TGTGCCAGCAGCCGGGACAGTTTTTACCAAGAGACCCAGTACTTC
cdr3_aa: CASSRDSFYQETQYF

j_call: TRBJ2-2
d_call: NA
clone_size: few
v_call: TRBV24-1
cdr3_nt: TGTGCCACCAGTGATAACGGCAACACCGGGGAGCTGTTTTTT
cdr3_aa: CATSDNGNTGELFF

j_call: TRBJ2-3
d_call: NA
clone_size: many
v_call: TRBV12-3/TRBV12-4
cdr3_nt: TGTGCCAGCAGTTTTGGGACCAACGGCGAAGATACGCAGTATTTT
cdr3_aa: CASSFGTNGEDTQYF

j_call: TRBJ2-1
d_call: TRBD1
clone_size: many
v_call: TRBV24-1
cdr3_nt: TGTGCCACCAGTGAACAGGACAGGGGGCAATGGGATGAGCAGTTCTTC
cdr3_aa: CATSEQDRGQWDEQFF

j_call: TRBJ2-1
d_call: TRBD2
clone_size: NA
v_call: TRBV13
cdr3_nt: TGTGCCAGCAGCCTGGGGGGGACTAGCGGGAGACCGGTGGTGTTCTTC
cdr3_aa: CASSLGGTSGRPVVFF

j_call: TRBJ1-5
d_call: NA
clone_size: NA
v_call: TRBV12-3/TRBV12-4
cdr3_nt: TGTGCCAGCAGTCCGGCGACAGTATCAAATGGGGAGCCCCAGCATTTT
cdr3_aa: CASSPATVSNGEPQHF

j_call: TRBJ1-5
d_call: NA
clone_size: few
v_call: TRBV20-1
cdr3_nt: TGCAGTGCCAGCCAGAGAGGGCCCAGCAATCAGCCCCAGCATTTT
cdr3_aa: CSASQRGPSNQPQHF

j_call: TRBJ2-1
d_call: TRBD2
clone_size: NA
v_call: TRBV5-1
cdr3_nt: TGCGCCAGCAGCTCCTCGCCGACTAGCGGGAAATACAATGAGCAGTTCTTC
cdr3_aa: CASSSSPTSGKYNEQFF

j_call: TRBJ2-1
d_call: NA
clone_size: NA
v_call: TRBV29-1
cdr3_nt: TGCAGCGTCTACAGAAATGAGCAGTTCTTC
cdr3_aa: CSVYRNEQFF

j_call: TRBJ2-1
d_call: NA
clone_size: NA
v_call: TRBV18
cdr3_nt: TGTGCCAGCTCACCTCCGGCCCTCGGGGACACTGAGCAGTTCTTC
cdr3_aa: CASSPPALGDTEQFF

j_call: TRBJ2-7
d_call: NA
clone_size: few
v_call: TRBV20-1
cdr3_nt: TGCAGTGCTAGACAAGCGGGCTCCTACGAGCAGTACTTC
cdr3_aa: CSARQAGSYEQYF

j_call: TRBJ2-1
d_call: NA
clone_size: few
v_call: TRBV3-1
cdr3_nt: TGTGCCAGCAGCCAAGCGGCAGGCGGCTCCTACAATGAGCAGTTCTTC
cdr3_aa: CASSQAAGGSYNEQFF

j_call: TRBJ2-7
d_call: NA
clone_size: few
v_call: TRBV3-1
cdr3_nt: TGTGCCAGCAGCCAAGATTCCGCGAAGCAGTACTTC
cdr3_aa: CASSQDSAKQYF

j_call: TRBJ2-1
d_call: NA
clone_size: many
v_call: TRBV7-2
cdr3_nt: TGTGCCAGCAGCTTAGTCCTAGATGAGCAGTTCTTC
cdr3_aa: CASSLVLDEQFF

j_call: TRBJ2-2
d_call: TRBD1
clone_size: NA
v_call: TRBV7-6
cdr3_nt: TGTGCCAGCAGCTTAGATTCCGGGACAGGGCTCAGCACCGGGGAGCTGTTTTTT
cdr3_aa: CASSLDSGTGLSTGELFF

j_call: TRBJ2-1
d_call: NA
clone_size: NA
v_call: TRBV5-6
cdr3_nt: TGTGCCAGCAGCCGGGAATACAATGAGCAGTTCTTC
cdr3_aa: CASSREYNEQFF

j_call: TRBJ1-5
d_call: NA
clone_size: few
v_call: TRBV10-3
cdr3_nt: TGTGCCATCAGTGAGCAAGGCGTTTTACAGCCCCAGCATTTT
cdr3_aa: CAISEQGVLQPQHF

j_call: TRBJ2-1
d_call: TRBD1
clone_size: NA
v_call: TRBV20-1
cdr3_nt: TGCAGTGCTAGAGATGTAAAGCGACAGGGATGGGATGAGCAGTTCTTC
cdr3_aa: CSARDVKRQGWDEQFF

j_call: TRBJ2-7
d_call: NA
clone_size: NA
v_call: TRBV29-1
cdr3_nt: TGCAGCGCCCTCAATTTGGACGAGCAGTACTTC
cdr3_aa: CSALNLDEQYF